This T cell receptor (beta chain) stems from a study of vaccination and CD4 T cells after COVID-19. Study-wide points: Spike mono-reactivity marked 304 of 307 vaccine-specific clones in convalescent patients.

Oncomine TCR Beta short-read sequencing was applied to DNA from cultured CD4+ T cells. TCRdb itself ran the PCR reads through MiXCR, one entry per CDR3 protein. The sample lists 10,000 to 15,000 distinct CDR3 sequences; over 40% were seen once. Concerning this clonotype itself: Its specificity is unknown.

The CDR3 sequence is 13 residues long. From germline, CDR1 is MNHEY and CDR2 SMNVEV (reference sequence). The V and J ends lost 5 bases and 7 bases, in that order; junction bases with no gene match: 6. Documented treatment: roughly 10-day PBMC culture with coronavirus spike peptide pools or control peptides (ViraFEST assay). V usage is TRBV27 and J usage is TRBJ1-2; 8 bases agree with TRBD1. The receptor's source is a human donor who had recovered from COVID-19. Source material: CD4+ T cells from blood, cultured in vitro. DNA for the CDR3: TGTGCCAGCAGTAGGACAGGGACTTCTGGCTACACCTTC. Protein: CASSRTGTSGYTF.